This TCR beta chain was retrieved from a study of PD-L1 blockade in urothelial cancer. Across the whole study: Atezolizumab, begun by patients around 2014, was given at 1,200 mg intravenously every 3 weeks.

V was cut by 5 bases and J by 2 bases, with 18 bases left in between. The germline CDR1 and CDR2 sequences are SEHNR and FQNEAQ (reference sequence). This CDR3 is 16 amino acids long. Synthetically made TCR analog templates were put into each PCR as spikes. Generated by immunoSEQ multiplex PCR, the TCRdb table keeps only in-frame clones and is missing some. The table lists almost 90,000 clones, roughly 84% of them singletons. Time point denoted: pretreatment peripheral blood. The cohort comprised individuals with locally advanced or metastatic urothelial carcinoma. All patients handed over anywhere from 1 to 8 samples, pretreatment and on-treatment.

The receptor was derived from a man between 60 and 75 years old with urothelial cancer. The chain is built from TRBV7-9 and TRBJ2-5; a weak D match, TRBD1 (6 bases). The material was PBMCs, obtained around atezolizumab (anti-PD-L1) treatment. CDR3 bases: TGTGCCAGCAGCCCGCCGGACAGCGGATATCAAGAGACCCAGTACTTC. Protein: CASSPPDSGYQETQYF. The complete variable domain, with remaining parts taken from reference TRBV7-9 and TRBJ2-5, reads DTGVSQNPRHKITKRGQNVTFRCDPISEHNRLYWYRQTLGQGPEFLTYFQNEAQLEKSRLLSDRFSAERPKGSFSTLEIQRTEQGDSAMYLCASSPPDSGYQETQYFGPGTRLLVL.